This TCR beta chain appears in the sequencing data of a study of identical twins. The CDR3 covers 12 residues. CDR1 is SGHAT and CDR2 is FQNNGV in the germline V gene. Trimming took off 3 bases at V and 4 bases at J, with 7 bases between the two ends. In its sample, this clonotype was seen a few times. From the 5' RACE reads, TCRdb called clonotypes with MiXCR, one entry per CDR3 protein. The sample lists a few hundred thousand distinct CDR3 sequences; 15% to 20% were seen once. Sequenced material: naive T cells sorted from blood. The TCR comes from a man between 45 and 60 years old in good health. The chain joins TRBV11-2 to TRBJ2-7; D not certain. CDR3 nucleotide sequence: TGTGCCAGCAGCTTCTCGGTTTACGAGCAGTACTTC. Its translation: CASSFSVYEQYF.